This T cell receptor (beta chain) appears in the sequencing data of a study of early T cells in non-severe SARS-CoV-2 infection. Study-wide background: Sequencing used unsorted whole-blood bulk RNA, so chains lack pairing.

With V trimmed by 5 bases and J by 2 bases, 10 bases remained unmatched. This CDR3 is built from 16 residues. Ten or more counts support this clonotype. MiXCR, applied by TCRdb to the 5' RACE reads, yields one record per CDR3 protein. This sample has about 92,000 distinct CDR3 sequences; roughly 15% occur once, and the top ten carry 1.3%. This clonotype originated in an adult who was a healthcare worker with PCR-confirmed SARS-CoV-2 infection or an uninfected control (not recorded which). This chain links TRBV12-3 or TRBV12-4 with TRBJ2-7; TRBD1 matches at 9 bases. The source material was whole blood. The CDR3, as DNA: TGTGCCAGCAGTCACCCCCCGGGACAGGGCCCCTACGAGCAGTACTTC. Its translation: CASSHPPGQGPYEQYF.